This T cell receptor beta chain was recorded in a study of blood T cell repertoires in COVID-19 (dated by TCRdb to 2018 to 2021). Regarding the complete study: Samples from collaborators originated in the United States, Italy and Spain and spanned both the acute and convalescent phases of COVID-19. The prospective study material was composed of cDNA or gDNA derived from T cells, B-cell-depleted T cells, or PBMCs. The dataset comprised deeply sampled blood TCRbeta repertoires from subjects exposed to, actively infected with, or recovered from COVID-19. The repertoires were released in a freely available public database intended as a resource for research on the immune response to SARS-CoV-2. The samples were drawn from two sources: the first 160 participants of the ongoing ImmuneRACE study, and 950 to 1,500 subjects contributed by 6 global collaborators. Sample metadata almost always included a de-identified subject ID, COVID-19 status, age in years and sex. Where HLA class I and class II types were available, the types were taken from metadata supplied by the sample provider, not from assay-based typing. General findings and caveats noted by the study authors: The quantity of clinical and demographic metadata differed by source and by participant and was supplied without curation.

In Seattle, one collaborating source enrolled patients while the infection was active and tracked those patients longitudinally over the course of disease. The collaborating institutions used their own protocols to collect whole blood in K2EDTA tubes. For TCRbeta analysis, collaborators shipped samples as frozen whole blood, isolated PBMCs, or DNA extracted from either of those sample types. TCRbeta CDR3 regions were amplified from genomic DNA using the immunoSEQ Assay, a bias-controlled multiplex PCR. Turning to the authors' computational methods: Nucleated cell counts per sample were estimated from amplification of reference gene primers within the assay. To quantify the absolute abundance of each unique TCRbeta CDR3 rearrangement, sequence reads were collapsed and filtered. For each sample, productive Simpson clonality was calculated as the square root of Simpson's diversity index over productive rearrangements. What TCRdb holds here is the immuneACCESS table cut down to in-frame rearrangements. Part of the clones is not present; checked against another copy, under half of the missing clones reflect an unresolved V gene, and the others are unexplained. V and J calls plus clone size are reproduced from that table; the DNA served to infer D and trimming. This sample holds 100,000 to 150,000 clones; approximately 90% were observed only once. Clones ranked in the top ten supply around 4.5% of the sample.

A remark on this clone: What antigen it recognizes has not been identified. No base quality values were provided; no much bigger clone lies one nucleotide off.

V is pruned by 4 bases and J by 6 bases, leaving 5 bases of the junction without a gene match. CDR1 and CDR2 (SGHTA, FQGTGA) derive from the germline V gene. The CDR3 runs 13 amino acids, cysteine and phenylalanine included. The CDR3 DNA has 39 bases and is translated from base 1. This sequence was found in a man between 60 and 70 years old with COVID-19, enrolled during active disease. Sequenced input: peripheral blood. The chain couples TRBV7-3 to TRBJ1-1; 7 bases in the junction line up with TRBD1. The nucleotides read TGTGCCAGCAGCTCGACAGGGCCCTCTGAAGCTTTCTTT. Translated, it reads CASSSTGPSEAFF.